This TCR beta chain was sequenced during a study of blood T cells in healthy people across ages. Then a second PCR, running roughly 7 to 11 cycles, was carried out with a sample-barcoded 5' primer and a J-beta primer mix. TCRdb fed the 5' RACE reads into MiXCR, producing one record per CDR3 protein. The sample includes some 1,000,000 distinct CDR3 sequences, roughly 24% seen only once; the top ten take about 0.8%. Trimming took 5 bases from V and 3 from J; bases not matched to a gene: 7. The CDR3 loop spans 16 amino acids. Germline V CDR1 and CDR2: SEHNR, FQNEAQ (reference sequence). This same sample was also part of a study on T cells of mothers and their children.

The receptor was derived from a girl under 10 years old in good health. This chain connects TRBV7-9 to TRBJ2-4; 10 nucleotides agree with TRBD2. Input material: blood. The CDR3 spells CASSPEAGGFKNIQYF. In DNA form, the CDR3 reads TGTGCCAGCAGCCCAGAAGCGGGAGGGTTCAAAAACATTCAGTACTTC.